One sample yielded the 25 T cell receptor beta chains listed below, sequenced in a study of neurological immune-mediated disorders. One entry per CDR3 protein results from TCRdb running MiXCR on the 5' RACE reads. The sample contains roughly 56,000 distinct CDR3 sequences, roughly 3.5% of which appear only once. What was sequenced was PBMCs. The receptors come from an older woman with multiple sclerosis.

Many counts were recorded for this clonotype. The chain recombines TRBV5-1 with TRBJ2-5; the match to TRBD2 covers 14 bases. J gave up 4 bases and V 3 bases, and 5 bases lay outside the gene matches. CDR1 is SGHRS, CDR2 YFSETQ, per germline. The CDR3 runs 16 residues. The CDR3 reads CASSSGTSGGGETQYF. The CDR3 coding sequence is TGCGCCAGCAGCTCCGGGACTAGCGGGGGAGGAGAGACCCAGTACTTC.

Ten or more counts support this clonotype. The rearrangement uses TRBV5-1 and TRBJ2-3; D remains ambiguous. CDR1 and CDR2 (germline): SGHRS, YFSETQ. CDR3 length: 15 amino acids. The V and J ends lost 4 bases and 1 base respectively, with 13 bases between them. Here the CDR3 reads CASSVSGMGTDTQYF. The CDR3 DNA reads as TGCGCCAGCAGCGTGAGTGGGATGGGCACAGATACGCAGTATTTT.

Ten or more counts support this clonotype. V is TRBV20-1 and J is TRBJ2-7, with 8 bases fitting TRBD2. CDR1 and CDR2 (germline): DFQATT, SNEGSKA (reference sequence). V was clipped by 6 bases and J by 3 bases; unmatched bases: 7. There are 13 residues in the CDR3. The CDR3 DNA follows: TGCAGTGCGGCGGGGGGATCCATCTACGAGCAGTACTTC. Encoded protein: CSAAGGSIYEQYF.

There are many counts of this clonotype. V is TRBV6-5 and J is TRBJ2-1; 12 bases fit TRBD2. CDR1 is MNHEY and CDR2 is SVGAGI in the germline V gene. The CDR3 contains 16 residues. The V and J ends lost 5 bases and 6 bases, in that order; junction bases with no gene match: 8. The CDR3 nucleotides read TGTGCCAGCAGTGGTCTAGCGGGAGGGCCCCTCAATGAGCAGTTCTTC. Amino acid sequence: CASSGLAGGPLNEQFF.

The chain is built from TRBV7-3 and TRBJ2-7; TRBD1 is a possible D gene (6 bases). This CDR3 spans 18 amino acids. Germline V gives CDR1 SGHTA, CDR2 FQGTGA. The V end lost 5 bases, the J end lost 7 bases, and 30 bases lay between the germline ends. The CDR3 spells CASSLGGSPGTGTPEQYF. CDR3 DNA sequence: TGTGCCAGCAGCCTTGGAGGATCCCCCGGCACAGGGACCCCTGAGCAGTACTTC.

This clonotype was counted at least ten times. The chain is built from TRBV12-3 or TRBV12-4 and TRBJ2-7; 7 positions match TRBD1. This CDR3 has 13 residues. V was clipped by 6 bases and J by 5 bases; unmatched bases: 7. The CDR3 loop reads CASRRQGHHEQYF. As DNA, the CDR3 is TGTGCCAGCAGAAGACAGGGCCACCACGAGCAGTACTTC.

This clonotype was found many times. The chain employs TRBV5-1 and TRBJ1-4, with D perhaps matching TRBD1 (6 bases). CDR1 is SGHRS, CDR2 YFSETQ, per germline. CDR3 length: 15 amino acids. V was pared by 4 bases and J by 5 bases, with 15 bases between. The CDR3, as DNA: TGCGCCAGCAGCGGGACGGGGGCCCAGAATGAAAAACTGTTTTTT. This translates into CASSGTGAQNEKLFF.

This clonotype was detected ten times or more. The chain uses TRBV20-1 and TRBJ2-7; D is unclear. The CDR3 is 15 residues long. Trimming took 0 bases from V and 2 from J, leaving 14 bases between them. Germline CDR1 is DFQATT and CDR2 is SNEGSKA (reference sequence). Here the CDR3 reads CSARDFPGPTYEQYF. The CDR3 nucleotides read TGCAGTGCTAGAGATTTTCCGGGCCCCACCTACGAGCAGTACTTC.

This clonotype was observed many times. This sequence joins TRBV20-1 and TRBJ1-6, with D unclear. The CDR3 consists of 12 residues. Trimming removed 1 base from V and 14 bases from J, with 12 bases in between. Germline V CDR1 and CDR2: DFQATT, SNEGSKA (reference sequence). This CDR3 is CSARVVAEALHF. The CDR3 coding sequence is TGCAGTGCTAGAGTTGTAGCAGAGGCCCTCCACTTT.

In its sample, this clonotype was seen many times. The chain combines TRBV28 with TRBJ2-7, with D tentatively TRBD1 (5 bases). Deletions cut 6 bases from V and 5 bases from J, with 20 bases between. Per the germline V gene, CDR1 is MDHEN and CDR2 is SYDVKM. The CDR3 extends over 15 amino acids. The CDR3 region is CASSFHQGNLHEQYF. The CDR3, as DNA: TGTGCCAGCAGCTTTCATCAGGGAAATCTACACGAGCAGTACTTC.

The sample holds many counts of this clonotype. The chain recombines TRBV6-1 with TRBJ1-5; possibly TRBD1 for D (5 bases). In germline, CDR1 is MNHNS, CDR2 SASEGT. V lost 6 bases to trimming and J lost 8 bases, with 8 bases between them. This CDR3 comprises 11 residues. The CDR3 sequence: CASRDKEPQHF. The DNA of the CDR3 is TGTGCCAGCAGGGACAAGGAGCCCCAGCATTTT.

The rearrangement links TRBV20-1 to TRBJ1-6, with 8 nucleotides matching TRBD1. The CDR3 loop spans 14 amino acids. V lost 4 bases to trimming and J lost 7 bases; unmatched junction nucleotides: 6. The V gene's germline CDR1 is DFQATT and CDR2 SNEGSKA (reference sequence). CDR3 protein: CSAMKDRANSPLHF. CDR3 DNA sequence: TGCAGTGCTATGAAGGACAGGGCGAATTCACCCCTCCACTTT.

This clonotype was seen many times. This chain uses TRBV7-9 with TRBJ2-5; 7 nucleotides line up with TRBD1. Trimming removed 2 bases from V and 4 bases from J; junction bases left unmatched: 7. This CDR3 contains 15 residues. CDR1 is SEHNR, CDR2 FQNEAQ, per germline (reference sequence). The CDR3, as DNA: TGTGCCAGCAGCTTAAGGGGGCAGTCAGCAGAGACCCAGTACTTC. Translation gives CASSLRGQSAETQYF.

This clonotype showed up just a few times. This may be a read error: a much more frequent sequence differs by one nucleotide. The chain carries TRBV29-1 and TRBJ2-1; D gene ambiguous. The germline V gene encodes CDR1 SQVTM and CDR2 ANQGSEA. V shed 2 bases and J shed 4 bases, with 12 bases lying between them. This CDR3 comprises 14 residues. The CDR3 protein is CSVEPLRAYNEQFF. CDR3 bases: TGCAGCGTTGAACCGCTTAGGGCATACAATGAGCAGTTCTTC.

This clonotype has at least ten counts. The chain links TRBV5-5 to TRBJ1-5; D unclear. Germline loops: CDR1 SGHKS, CDR2 YYEKEE (reference sequence). This CDR3 comprises 14 residues. V dropped 2 bases and J dropped 0 bases, with 6 bases sitting between them. CDR3 DNA sequence: TGTGCCAGCAGCTTCCGGAATAGCAATCAGCCCCAGCATTTT. Protein product: CASSFRNSNQPQHF.

In this sample, this clonotype turned up many times. This chain links TRBV20-1 with TRBJ2-6, with D perhaps being TRBD1 or TRBD2 (5 bases each). Germline V gene data show CDR1 as DFQATT and CDR2 as SNEGSKA (reference sequence). The CDR3 spans 16 residues. Trimming took off 5 bases at V and 2 bases at J, with 16 bases between the two ends. CDR3 loop: CSAEGRVGTGANVLTF. DNA for the CDR3: TGCAGTGCTGAGGGGCGGGTAGGAACTGGGGCCAACGTCCTGACTTTC.

This clonotype was detected many times. CDR3 nucleotide sequence: TGTGCCAGCAGCTTATTTGGTGGGGGCTATAGCAATCAGCCCCAGCATTTT. This gives the protein CASSLFGGGYSNQPQHF. The V call is TRBV7-8, the J call TRBJ1-5; D possibly corresponds to TRBD1 (6 bases). Germline loops: CDR1 SGHVS, CDR2 FQNEAQ. This CDR3 spans 17 amino acids. V dropped 2 bases and J dropped 0 bases, with 14 bases sitting between them.

This clonotype was observed at least ten times. This rearrangement joins TRBV7-8 to TRBJ2-7; D is uncertain. In germline, CDR1 is SGHVS, CDR2 FQNEAQ. The V end lost 0 bases, the J end lost 2 bases, and 8 bases lay between the germline ends. CDR3 length equals 14 residues. The CDR3 nucleotides are TGTGCCAGCAGCTTAGCCCAGGCCACCTACGAGCAGTACTTC. It encodes CASSLAQATYEQYF.

This clonotype was counted ten times or more. The gene calls are TRBV20-1 and TRBJ2-1, with 10 positions matching TRBD2. CDR1 and CDR2 (germline): DFQATT, SNEGSKA (reference sequence). V lost 0 bases to trimming and J lost 7 bases; unmatched junction nucleotides: 6. This CDR3 comprises 15 residues. The chain's CDR3 is CSARDPSGRGNEQFF. CDR3 nucleotide sequence: TGCAGTGCTAGAGATCCAAGCGGGAGGGGGAATGAGCAGTTCTTC.

The sample holds many counts of this clonotype. This CDR3 is CASSLGRGSLSYEQYF. As DNA, the CDR3 is TGCGCCAGCAGCTTGGGCAGGGGGAGTCTTAGCTACGAGCAGTACTTC. The rearrangement links TRBV5-1 to TRBJ2-7; 7 nucleotides line up with TRBD1. The CDR3 has 16 residues. CDR1 is SGHRS and CDR2 is YFSETQ in the germline V gene. Germline trimming cut 0 bases from V and 3 bases from J; bases unmatched to any gene: 9.

This clonotype was seen at least ten times. This rearrangement joins TRBV4-1 to TRBJ1-2; 7 nucleotides line up with TRBD1. The CDR3 loop spans 15 amino acids. Germline CDR1 is MGHRA and CDR2 is YSYEKL. Losses at the gene ends were 3 bases for V and 5 bases for J; bases not matched to a gene: 9. CDR3 bases: TGCGCCAGCAGCCAGGACAGGCTGGGGCGGTATGGCTACACCTTC. Protein: CASSQDRLGRYGYTF.

This clonotype appeared many times. The genes are TRBV15 and TRBJ2-7, with 9 bases identical to TRBD2. V dropped 3 bases and J dropped 5; count of bases not matched to a gene: 5. This CDR3 spans 14 amino acids. Germline V gene sequence: CDR1 LNHNV, CDR2 YYDKDF (reference sequence). The CDR3 nucleotides are TGTGCCACCAGCAGGGTAGCGGGAGTGAACGAGCAGTACTTC. This gives the protein CATSRVAGVNEQYF.

The chain links TRBV7-8 to TRBJ1-2; D perhaps matches TRBD1 (5 bases). Trimming cost V 0 bases and J 8 bases, with 13 bases left between them. Looked up from germline, CDR1 is SGHVS and CDR2 is FQNEAQ. This CDR3 region has 14 residues. The CDR3 DNA sequence: TGTGCCAGCAGCTTAGCGGGACCGGTCGGCGGCTACACCTTC. As protein: CASSLAGPVGGYTF.

This clonotype was observed many times. The V call is TRBV20-1, the J call TRBJ2-1, with D possibly matching TRBD1 (5 bases). The CDR3 sequence is 16 residues long. Trimming cost V 1 base and J 4 bases, with 17 bases left between them. Germline V gene lookup returns CDR1 DFQATT and CDR2 SNEGSKA (reference sequence). The CDR3 DNA reads as TGCAGTGCTAGAGCTTCACAGGCGGCATTGTACAATGAGCAGTTCTTC. Protein: CSARASQAALYNEQFF.

In its sample, this clonotype was seen a few times. This clone may be a read error of a much larger clone one base away. This rearrangement joins TRBV2 to TRBJ2-1, with 10 bases identical to TRBD2. In germline, CDR1 is SNHLY, CDR2 FYNNEI. The CDR3 has 15 amino acids. The V segment lost 0 bases and the J segment 10 bases; nucleotides outside the gene matches: 6. CDR3 loop: CASSEALAGVGEQFF. The CDR3 DNA reads as TGTGCCAGCAGTGAAGCGCTAGCGGGAGTCGGCGAGCAGTTCTTC.